This T cell receptor (beta chain) derives from a study of T cell repertoires in cytomegalovirus infection. The overall study: CMV infection together with matching HLA type was indicated by public TCR beta signatures.

V was pared by 6 bases and J by 3 bases, with 9 bases of the junction left unmatched. This CDR3 is 15 amino acids long. A single record per CDR3 protein comes from TCRdb applying MiXCR to the reads. The data contain some 130,000 distinct CDR3 sequences, approximately 9.2% of them singletons. Source material: PBMCs. V usage is TRBV12-3 or TRBV12-4 and J usage is TRBJ2-7; 9 nucleotides agree with TRBD1. This clonotype was obtained from a human donor in good health (CMV status not recorded). Some clones in this sample may be carry-over from other donors' samples. CDR3 nucleotides: TGTGCCAGCAGCCGTGCGACAGGGGGTAACTACGAGCAGTACTTC. Translating it yields CASSRATGGNYEQYF.